The 3 T cell receptor beta chains below all came from one sample that was sequenced in a study of blood T cell repertoires in COVID-19. The table came from immunoSEQ multiplex PCR; TCRdb's copy has only in-frame clones and leaves some out. The sample shows roughly 68,000 clones, approximately 82% of them seen only once. The sequencing input was peripheral blood. The receptor source for this set is an older man with active COVID-19.

The chain has TRBV11-3 and TRBJ2-5; D not certain. Between the trimmed V and J ends, which lost 0 bases and 1 base, there was a span of 3 bases. CDR1 and CDR2 from the germline V gene are SGHNT and YENEEA. The CDR3 spans 13 residues. The CDR3 loop is CASSLDSQETQYF. The CDR3 DNA is TGTGCCAGCAGCTTAGACAGCCAAGAGACCCAGTACTTC.

This chain connects TRBV3-1 (or the pseudogene TRBV3-2) to TRBJ1-1; 8 bases line up with TRBD1. Germline V lookup: CDR1 LGHDT, CDR2 YNNKEL (reference sequence). V dropped 3 bases and J dropped 5; count of bases not matched to a gene: 8. The CDR3 consists of 15 residues. The CDR3, as DNA: TGTGCCAGCAGCCACCACGACAGGGGAAGAACTGAAGCTTTCTTT. Encoded protein: CASSHHDRGRTEAFF.

The V gene is TRBV7-8, the J gene TRBJ1-6; 9 nucleotides agree with TRBD1. The CDR3 is made up of 16 amino acids. Trimming at V came to 2 bases and at J to 4 bases, leaving 3 bases not matched to a gene. Germline-derived CDR1 and CDR2 are SGHVS and FQNEAQ. CDR3 bases: TGTGCCAGCAGCTTAACAGGGGGCTATTATAATTCACCCCTCCACTTT. Its translation is CASSLTGGYYNSPLHF. Full variable domain (missing parts from reference TRBV7-8 and TRBJ1-6): GAGVSQSPRYKVAKRGQDVALRCDPISGHVSLFWYQQALGQGPEFLTYFQNEAQLDKSGLPSDRFFAERPEGSVSTLKIQRTQQEDSAVYLCASSLTGGYYNSPLHFGNGTRLTVT.